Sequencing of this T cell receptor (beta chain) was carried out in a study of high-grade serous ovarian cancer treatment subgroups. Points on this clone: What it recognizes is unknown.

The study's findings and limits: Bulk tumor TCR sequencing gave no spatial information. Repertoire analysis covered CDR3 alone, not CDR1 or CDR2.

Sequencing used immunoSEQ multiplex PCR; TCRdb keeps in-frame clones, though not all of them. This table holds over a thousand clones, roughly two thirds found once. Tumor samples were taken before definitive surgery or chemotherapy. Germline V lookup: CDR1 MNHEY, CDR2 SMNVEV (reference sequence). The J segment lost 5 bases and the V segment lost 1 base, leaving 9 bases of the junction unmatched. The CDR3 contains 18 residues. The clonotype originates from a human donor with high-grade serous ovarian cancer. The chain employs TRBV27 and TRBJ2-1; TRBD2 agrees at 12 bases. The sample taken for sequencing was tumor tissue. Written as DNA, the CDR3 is TGTGCCAGCAGTTTATTGGGTGCAGGACTAGCGGGGAACAATGAGCAGTTCTTC. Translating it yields CASSLLGAGLAGNNEQFF.